The T cell receptor beta chain under discussion was sequenced for a study of STAT5B mutations in CD4+ large granular lymphocyte leukemia (dated by TCRdb to the early 2020s). Regarding the study in general: Among healthy controls, the CDR3 'QG' motif was associated with a particular HLA allele. The study compared the TCRbeta repertoires of patients with CD4+ T-cell large granular lymphocyte leukemia against the TCRbeta repertoires of healthy blood donors. Flow cytometry performed on FACSCanto II or FACSVerse showed that the purified fractions had more than 95% purity among lymphocytes.

TCRbeta rearrangements were sequenced from genomic DNA using the immunoSEQ assay at survey resolution. The study's own analysis went as follows. A lowest detectable productive clonotype frequency of 2.59 x 10-5 was observed in the TCR sequencing data. Only productive TCRbeta rearrangements, defined as complete and in-frame sequences, were included in the analyses. Sample clonality was computed as Simpson clonality in the immunoSEQ Analyzer version 3.0. Based on frequency, clones were grouped as very rare, small, medium, large (1-20%) or hyperexpanded (>20%). Generation probabilities were estimated with OLGA 1.2.3, V-gene circos plots were generated with VDJtools, specificities were searched for in VDJdb, and CDR3 motifs were identified with GLIPH. Drawn from immuneACCESS, this table holds only the in-frame rearrangements with V and J called that TCRdb kept. Clones are partly lost; checked studies trace under half to an unresolved V gene and leave the rest unexplained. Clonal size and the V and J genes are those of that table, whereas D and trimming came from the DNA. In this sample the table shows around 38,000 clones, 70% to 90% of which occur a single time. The top ten hold 3.4% of the sample.

The investigation overall reported the following: The data were not HLA-matched, and the higher clonality in CD4+ T-LGLL than in CD8+ T-LGLL could be due to the relatively small sample size. Compared with healthy CD4+ repertoires, CD4-sorted patient repertoires appeared more clonal, and this difference remained even after the putative leukemic clones were removed. Main leukemic clonotypes were private to each patient, although roughly 26% appeared at low frequency in other patients' non-leukemic repertoires. TRBV06-family usage was enriched among the top patient clones (8/27) compared with healthy controls (2/35).

The healthy control group was made up of around 37 blood donors, and the Finnish Red Cross blood service supplied their buffy coats. All TCR-sequenced material derived from peripheral blood: patient blood samples and healthy donor buffy coats. Peripheral blood mononuclear cells were isolated by Ficoll-Hypaque gradient centrifugation. Magnetic purification was used to isolate CD4+ cells from the buffy coats of the healthy controls. The Gentra Puregene Cell and Tissue kit was used to extract genomic DNA, and a Qubit 2.0 fluorometer was used to measure the amount of genomic DNA. In its sample, this clone was seen once. Its antigen specificity is not known. Base qualities were left out, and no much larger clone turns up one base away. V gives up 0 bases and J gives up 10 bases, and the segment between their germline ends measures 13 bases. In the germline V gene (reference sequence), CDR1 corresponds to LNHNV and CDR2 to YYDKDF. CDR3 length: 14 amino acids, cysteine to phenylalanine. This entry keeps only the CDR3 DNA: 42 bases, framed from base 1.

The TCR was taken from a human donor in good health. Sequencing was performed on CD4+ T cells from blood buffy coats. Recombination connected TRBV15 to TRBJ2-1, with TRBD2 perhaps the D gene, on 6 matching bases. The bases are TGTGCCACCAGCAGAGATTATAAGGGAGGCGAGCAGTTCTTC. The encoded protein is CATSRDYKGGEQFF.